This record concerns one T cell receptor (beta chain) sequence. The data belong to a study of blood T cell repertoires in COVID-19. Sequencing was performed with immunoSEQ multiplex PCR; in TCRdb, only in-frame clones are kept and a portion is missing. Found here are about 85,000 clones, 85% to 95% of them singletons; the top ten hold 2.3%. Germline CDR1 is LGHNA and CDR2 is YSLEER. The ends lost 4 bases at V and 4 bases at J; junction bases unmatched: 4. The CDR3 is made up of 15 amino acids. Input material: peripheral blood. The clonotype was recovered from a human donor with active COVID-19. The donor label of this sample is uncertain. This chain connects TRBV4-3 to TRBJ1-3, with 10 nucleotides matching TRBD1. CDR3 in amino acids: CASSPGDRGGNTIYF. CDR3 in DNA: TGCGCCAGCAGCCCTGGGGACAGGGGCGGAAACACCATATATTTT.